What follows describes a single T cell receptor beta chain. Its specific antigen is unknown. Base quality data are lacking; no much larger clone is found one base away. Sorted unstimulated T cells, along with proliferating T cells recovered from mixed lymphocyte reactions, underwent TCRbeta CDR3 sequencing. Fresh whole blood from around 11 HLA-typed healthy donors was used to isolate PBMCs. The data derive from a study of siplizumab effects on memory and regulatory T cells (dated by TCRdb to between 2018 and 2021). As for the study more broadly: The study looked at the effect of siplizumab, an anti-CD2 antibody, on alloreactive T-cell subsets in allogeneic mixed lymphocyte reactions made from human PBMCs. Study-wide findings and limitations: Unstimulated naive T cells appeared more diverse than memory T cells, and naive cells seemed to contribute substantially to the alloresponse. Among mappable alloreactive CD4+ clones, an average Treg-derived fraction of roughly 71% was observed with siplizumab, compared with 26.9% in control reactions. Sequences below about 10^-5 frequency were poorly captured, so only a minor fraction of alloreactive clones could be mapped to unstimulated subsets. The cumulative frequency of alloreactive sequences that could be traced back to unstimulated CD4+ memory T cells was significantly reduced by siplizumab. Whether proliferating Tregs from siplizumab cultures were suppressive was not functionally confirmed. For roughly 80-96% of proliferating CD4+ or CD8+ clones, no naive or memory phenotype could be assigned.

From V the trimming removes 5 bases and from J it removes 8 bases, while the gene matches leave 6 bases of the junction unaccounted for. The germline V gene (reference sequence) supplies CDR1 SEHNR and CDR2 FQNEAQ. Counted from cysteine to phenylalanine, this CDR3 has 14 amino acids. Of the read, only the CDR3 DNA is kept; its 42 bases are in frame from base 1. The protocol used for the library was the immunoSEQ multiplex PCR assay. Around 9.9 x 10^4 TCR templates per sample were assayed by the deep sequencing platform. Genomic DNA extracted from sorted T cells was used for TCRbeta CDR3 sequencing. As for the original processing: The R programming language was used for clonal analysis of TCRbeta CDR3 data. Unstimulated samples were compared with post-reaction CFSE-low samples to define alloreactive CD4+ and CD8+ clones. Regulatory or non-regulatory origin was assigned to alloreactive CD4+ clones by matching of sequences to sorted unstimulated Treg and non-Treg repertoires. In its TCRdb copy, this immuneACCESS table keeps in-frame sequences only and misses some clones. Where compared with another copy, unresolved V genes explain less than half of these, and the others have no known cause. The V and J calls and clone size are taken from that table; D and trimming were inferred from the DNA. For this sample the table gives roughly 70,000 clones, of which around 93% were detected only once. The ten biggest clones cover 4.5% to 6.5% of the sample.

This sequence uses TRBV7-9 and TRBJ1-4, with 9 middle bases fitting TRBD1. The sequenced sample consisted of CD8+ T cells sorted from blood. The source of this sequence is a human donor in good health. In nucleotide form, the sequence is TGTGCCAGCAGCCCCGGGACAGGGAACGAAAAACTGTTTTTT. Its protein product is CASSPGTGNEKLFF.